The 27 T cell receptor beta chains presented below share a single source sample, sequenced in a study of cytotoxic CD8 clonotypes in ibrutinib-treated CLL. Assay used: immunoSEQ multiplex PCR; TCRdb lists only in-frame clones, some missing. The data contain 270,000 or so clones, 70% to 80% of them singletons. Sequenced here: PBMCs, sampled at disease progression, from a patient treated with ibrutinib. All receptors derive from a human donor with chronic lymphocytic leukemia.

The rearrangement joins TRBV9 to TRBJ2-7, with D tentatively TRBD1 or TRBD2 (6 bases each). The CDR3 has 14 residues. Trimming took off 5 bases at V and 5 bases at J, with 17 bases between the two ends. Germline-derived CDR1 and CDR2 are SGDLS and YYNGEE. The CDR3 reads CASSSEGDGNEQYF. The DNA for the CDR3 is TGTGCCAGCAGTTCGGAGGGGGATGGCAACGAGCAGTACTTC.

The chain has TRBV18 and TRBJ2-7, with a possible D match to TRBD2 (5 bases). Germline V CDR1 and CDR2: KGHSH, LQKENI. The CDR3 runs to 15 residues. Trimming shortened V by 6 bases and J by 3 bases, and 18 bases separated the two germline ends. The CDR3 spells CASSPPGSYLYEQYF. In DNA form, the CDR3 reads TGTGCCAGCTCCCCCCCGGGGAGCTACCTCTACGAGCAGTACTTC. Full variable domain (missing parts from reference TRBV18 and TRBJ2-7): NAGVMQNPRHLVRRRGQEARLRCSPMKGHSHVYWYRQLPEEGLKFMVYLQKENIIDESGMPKERFSAEFPKEGPSILRIQQVVRGDSAAYFCASSPPGSYLYEQYFGPGTRLTVT.

The rearrangement links TRBV19 to TRBJ2-1, with 7 bases lining up with TRBD2. Trimming removed 4 bases from V and 4 bases from J; junction bases left unmatched: 7. The CDR3 is 15 residues long. CDR1 and CDR2 (germline): LNHDA, SQIVND (reference sequence). This chain's CDR3 is CASSKGTTGYNEQFF. The CDR3 coding sequence is TGTGCCAGTAGTAAAGGGACTACCGGTTACAATGAGCAGTTCTTC.

The chain couples TRBV5-6 to TRBJ1-1; weak D call: TRBD1 (6 bases). V shed 1 base and J shed 4 bases, with 14 bases lying between them. This CDR3 region has 15 residues. Germline V CDR1 and CDR2: SGHDT, YYEEEE. The CDR3 sequence is CASSLHQGYLTEAFF. DNA of the CDR3: TGTGCCAGCAGCTTGCACCAGGGGTACCTCACTGAAGCTTTCTTT.

The rearrangement links TRBV4-1 to TRBJ1-5; TRBD1 might be the D (5 bases). The CDR3 runs to 15 residues. With 1 base removed from V and 3 bases from J, the gap between germline ends came to 10 bases. Per germline, CDR1 MGHRA and CDR2 YSYEKL. DNA for the CDR3: TGCGCCAGCAGCCAAGCCGGGGGGGTCAATCAGCCCCAGCATTTT. This codes for CASSQAGGVNQPQHF.

J is TRBJ2-7 and V is TRBV6-5, with D uncertain. Trimming took 6 bases from V and 2 from J, leaving 11 bases between them. The CDR3 covers 13 residues. Germline V CDR1 and CDR2: MNHEY, SVGAGI. The CDR3 DNA reads TGTGCCAGCAGCCAGACCGGTCCCTACGAGCAGTACTTC. Translation gives CASSQTGPYEQYF.

This chain links TRBV4-1 with TRBJ1-1; perhaps TRBD1 as D (5 bases). Per the germline V gene, CDR1 is MGHRA and CDR2 is YSYEKL. The CDR3 covers 14 residues. The V end lost 3 bases, the J end lost 0 bases, and 8 bases lay between the germline ends. The CDR3 region is CASSHGHLNTEAFF. The CDR3 region has the DNA TGCGCCAGCAGCCATGGACATCTGAACACTGAAGCTTTCTTT.

This clone was detected a few times. The V call is TRBV27, the J call TRBJ2-1; maybe TRBD2 (6 bases). This CDR3 has 15 residues. Germline lookup yields CDR1 MNHEY and CDR2 SMNVEV (reference sequence). The V end lost 8 bases, the J end lost 0 bases, and 14 bases lay between the germline ends. The CDR3: CASGSVGGSYNEQFF. The DNA for the CDR3 is TGTGCCAGCGGTTCTGTGGGGGGCTCCTACAATGAGCAGTTCTTC.

The chain uses TRBV2 and TRBJ2-5, with D tentatively TRBD2 (6 bases). The length of the CDR3 is 13 residues. CDR1 SNHLY and CDR2 FYNNEI come from the germline V gene. V shed 4 bases and J shed 5 bases, with 11 bases lying between them. The CDR3 sequence: CASSGTAGETQYF. Written as DNA, the CDR3 is TGTGCCAGCAGTGGTACCGCGGGGGAGACCCAGTACTTC.

In its sample, this clone was seen once. The CDR3 DNA reads as TGTGCCAGTAGTATAGGTGGCGGGGGCCATAGCACAGATACGCAGTATTTT. It specifies CASSIGGGGHSTDTQYF. The chain uses TRBV19 and TRBJ2-3, with D maybe TRBD2 (7 bases). Trimming left V 1 base short and J 0 bases short, with 14 bases between. Germline lookup yields CDR1 LNHDA and CDR2 SQIVND (reference sequence). The CDR3 has 17 residues.

The V gene is TRBV7-9, the J gene TRBJ1-2; D may be TRBD1 (6 bases). The CDR3 consists of 14 residues. V lost 5 bases to trimming and J lost 2 bases, with 12 bases between them. Germline lookup yields CDR1 SEHNR and CDR2 FQNEAQ (reference sequence). The CDR3 DNA sequence: TGTGCCAGCAGCGCAGGGGACCGAAACTATGGCTACACCTTC. Protein: CASSAGDRNYGYTF.

The genes are TRBV7-8 and TRBJ1-5, with D hard to call. Trimming removed 4 bases from V and 0 bases from J, with 13 bases in between. CDR3 size: 16 residues. Germline V gene lookup returns CDR1 SGHVS and CDR2 FQNEAQ. CDR3 sequence (DNA): TGTGCCAGCAGCTCTGGGGTAATATATAGCAATCAGCCCCAGCATTTT. Its translation: CASSSGVIYSNQPQHF.

The chain recombines TRBV7-3 with TRBJ2-5; D uncertain. This CDR3 region has 15 residues. Germline CDR1 SGHTA, CDR2 FQGTGA. Trimming removed 0 bases at V and 5 bases at J, with 13 bases between. CDR3 in amino acids: CASSLTSLELETQYF. The CDR3 DNA reads as TGTGCCAGCAGCTTAACGTCCCTGGAACTGGAGACCCAGTACTTC.

The genes are TRBV4-1 and TRBJ2-4, with D uncertain. The V gene lost 4 bases and the J gene lost 1 base, with 14 bases spanning the gap. The CDR3 is made up of 16 amino acids. Germline assignment: CDR1 MGHRA and CDR2 YSYEKL. Written as DNA, the CDR3 is TGCGCCAGCAGCCTACTTTGGACGCCCGCCAAAAACATTCAGTACTTC. Translating it yields CASSLLWTPAKNIQYF.

The genes are TRBV13 and TRBJ2-7; 10 bases line up with TRBD2. The V gene's germline CDR1 is PRHDT and CDR2 FYEKMQ (reference sequence). This CDR3 has 16 residues. The J segment lost 6 bases and the V segment lost 5 bases, leaving 13 bases of the junction unmatched. Written as DNA, the CDR3 is TGTGCCAGCAGCCCTTGGCGGGCTAGCGGGGGTCGCGAGCAGTACTTC. The encoded protein is CASSPWRASGGREQYF.

The chain joins TRBV28 to TRBJ2-4; 14 bases are a match to TRBD2. The CDR3 length is 16 residues. Per the germline V gene, CDR1 is MDHEN and CDR2 is SYDVKM. The junction had 4 bases not matched to a gene; V was cut back by 5 bases and J by 4 bases. CDR3 sequence: CASSGTSGRGKNIQYF. Here the CDR3 DNA reads TGTGCCAGCAGTGGGACTAGCGGGAGAGGGAAAAACATTCAGTACTTC.

This clone was observed a single time. The chain's CDR3 is CASSVGWANTQYF. CDR3 in DNA: TGTGCCAGCAGCGTTGGATGGGCGAATACGCAGTATTTT. The J gene is TRBJ2-3, the V gene TRBV9, with D hard to call. Trimming stripped 2 bases from V and 7 bases from J, with 11 bases between. Germline V CDR1 and CDR2: SGDLS, YYNGEE. The CDR3 has 13 residues.

The gene calls are TRBV4-1 and TRBJ2-7; 7 bases agree with TRBD1. Germline lookup yields CDR1 MGHRA and CDR2 YSYEKL. This CDR3 comprises 15 residues. V dropped 4 bases and J dropped 0; count of bases not matched to a gene: 6. The CDR3 DNA reads as TGCGCCAGCAGCCCCGGACAGGTTGACTCCTACGAGCAGTACTTC. Translating gives CASSPGQVDSYEQYF.

The rearrangement links TRBV15 to TRBJ1-3; the match to TRBD1 covers 8 bases. Germline values: CDR1 LNHNV, CDR2 YYDKDF (reference sequence). Unmatched junction bases numbered 7, after V lost 5 bases and J lost 1 base. The CDR3 sequence is 16 residues long. The DNA of the CDR3 is TGTGCCACCAGCCCTTCAGACAGGGGATCTGGAAACACCATATATTTT. Amino acids: CATSPSDRGSGNTIYF.

This clone was recorded once. The chain combines TRBV29-1 with TRBJ2-7; 8 bases agree with TRBD1. Germline-derived CDR1 and CDR2 are SQVTM and ANQGSEA. This CDR3 spans 13 amino acids. V shed 6 bases and J 6 bases; nucleotides not matched to a gene: 10. The CDR3 DNA sequence: TGCAGCGTCCGGACAGGGATTGGTAGCGAGCAGTACTTC. It specifies CSVRTGIGSEQYF.

This chain uses TRBV18 with TRBJ2-3; TRBD2 aligns across 16 bases. Losses at the gene ends were 0 bases for V and 0 bases for J; bases not matched to a gene: 18. The CDR3 totals 24 residues. Germline assignment: CDR1 KGHSH and CDR2 LQKENI. The CDR3 nucleotides are TGTGCCAGCTCACCACCTAGTCTCCGTCTTTCCGGGACTAGCGGGAGGGCTAGCACAGATACGCAGTATTTT. Its translation is CASSPPSLRLSGTSGRASTDTQYF.

The V call is TRBV10-3, the J call TRBJ1-2; D ambiguous. This CDR3 spans 13 amino acids. Per germline, CDR1 ENHRY and CDR2 SYGVKD. Trimming removed 8 bases at V and 10 bases at J, with 20 bases between. In DNA form, the CDR3 reads TGTGCCATCCGGAGGGTAGGGCCGCTTTCCTACACCTTC. Translated: CAIRRVGPLSYTF.

This clone was counted between two and nine times. The conserved phenylalanine or tryptophan is not found at the CDR3 terminus, so this likely reflects a read error. It is unclear where the CDR3 begins or ends on the DNA, so no DNA is shown, and the CDR3 is as TCRdb lists it. This chain joins TRBV11-2 and TRBJ1-1. Both ends counted, the CDR3 spans 10 residues. The germline V gene has CDR1 SGHAT and CDR2 FQNNGV. The CDR3 loop reads CASSLAAGGE.

The rearrangement links TRBV7-2 to TRBJ2-7, with TRBD2 matching 13 bases. The CDR3 totals 17 residues. Germline-derived CDR1 and CDR2 are SGHTA and FQGNSA. Trimming cost V 0 bases and J 3 bases; bases outside gene matches: 5. The CDR3 reads CASSLARLAGGGYEQYF. CDR3 in DNA: TGTGCCAGCAGCTTAGCCCGACTAGCGGGAGGCGGCTACGAGCAGTACTTC.

The rearrangement uses TRBV6-5 and TRBJ2-7, with unresolved D. The CDR3 extends over 15 amino acids. V was trimmed by 5 bases and J by 9 bases, leaving 23 bases between them. Germline lookup yields CDR1 MNHEY and CDR2 SVGAGI. The CDR3: CASSATMGLSRVQYF. The CDR3 coding sequence is TGTGCCAGCAGTGCAACAATGGGATTAAGTAGGGTGCAGTACTTC.

The chain links TRBV11-2 to TRBJ1-2; TRBD1 agrees at 8 bases. CDR1 is SGHAT, CDR2 FQNNGV, per germline. V gave up 5 bases and J gave up 4 bases; unmatched junction bases: 3. The CDR3 runs to 13 residues. CDR3 sequence (DNA): TGTGCCAGCAGCGCTGGACAGGGCTATGGCTACACCTTC. Amino acids: CASSAGQGYGYTF.

The CDR3 region is CASSLRGKTGGFNIQYF. The CDR3 bases are TGCGCCAGCAGCTTAAGAGGCAAGACAGGGGGTTTTAACATTCAGTACTTC. The V gene is TRBV5-1, the J gene TRBJ2-4; 9 nucleotides match TRBD1. CDR1 and CDR2 from the germline V gene are SGHRS and YFSETQ. V was clipped by 2 bases and J by 7 bases; unmatched bases: 13. The CDR3 length is 17 residues.